The rows below give T cell receptor beta chains drawn from one sample of a study of cytomegalovirus exposure and HLA in healthy donors. The protocol was immunoSEQ multiplex PCR, while the TCRdb copy is restricted to in-frame clones and leaves out a portion. The sample lists tens of thousands of clones, around nine tenths seen once, with 1.1% in the top ten. Source material: PBMCs. These receptors came from a man in his late teens or twenties in good health and CMV-seronegative. CDR3s include the opening cysteine and the closing phenylalanine or tryptophan. Some rows mark clone size as missing; the rest say once, few, many or name a class of expanded clone.

size: NA; J: TRBJ2-7; V: TRBV10-3; CDR3: CATWDNGPSEQYF
size: NA; J: TRBJ1-2; V: TRBV7-2; CDR3: CASSPDRGYGYTF
size: NA; J: TRBJ2-3; V: TRBV4-3; CDR3: CASSLKQGASTDTQYF
size: NA; J: TRBJ2-2; V: TRBV6-1; CDR3: CASRQQGVRTGELFF
size: NA; J: TRBJ2-2; V: TRBV6-5; CDR3: CASSWQGAANTGELFF
size: NA; J: TRBJ1-2; V: TRBV4-3; CDR3: CASSQDVDRGAGYTF
size: NA; J: TRBJ1-1; V: TRBV14; CDR3: CASGANGITEAFF
size: NA; J: TRBJ2-5; V: TRBV7-9; CDR3: CASVRAGLETQYF
size: NA; J: TRBJ2-1; V: TRBV14; CDR3: CASSRSTGRYNEQFF
size: NA; J: TRBJ2-1; V: TRBV5-6; CDR3: CASSLVKPAVVQFF
size: NA; J: TRBJ2-5; V: TRBV5-5; CDR3: CASSLDRIAGRETQYF
size: NA; J: TRBJ2-7; V: TRBV4-3; CDR3: CASSQDQGFPYEQYF
size: NA; J: TRBJ1-5; V: TRBV10-1; CDR3: CASSWTGVHGDQPQHF
size: NA; J: TRBJ1-5; V: TRBV11-2; CDR3: CASSPTGDRDQPQHF
size: NA; J: TRBJ2-2; V: TRBV25-1; CDR3: CASSDRTEDTGELFF
size: NA; J: TRBJ1-5; V: TRBV15; CDR3: CATSRDQGNQPQHF
size: NA; J: TRBJ2-3; V: TRBV5-6; CDR3: CASSLVRADTQYF
size: NA; J: TRBJ2-7; V: TRBV5-3; CDR3: CARSPELAGDGEQYF
size: NA; J: TRBJ2-7; V: TRBV27; CDR3: CASSLAGSYEQYF
size: NA; J: TRBJ1-4; V: TRBV29-1; CDR3: CSGGDANEKLFF
size: NA; J: TRBJ2-7; V: TRBV7-9; CDR3: CASSLEGTGFDEQYF
size: medium-sized; J: TRBJ1-5; V: TRBV27; CDR3: CASRDKNSNQPQHF
size: NA; J: TRBJ2-7; V: TRBV7-2; CDR3: CASSLPSSYEQYF
size: NA; J: TRBJ1-5; V: TRBV7-2; CDR3: CASSLSGGGNQPQHF
size: once; J: TRBJ2-1; V: TRBV4-3; CDR3: CASSLTGGEDSSYNEQFF
size: NA; J: TRBJ2-5; V: TRBV11-1; CDR3: CASSLGGGAHAPYQETQYF
size: NA; J: TRBJ2-7; V: TRBV9; CDR3: CASSVGPGTSSHEQYF
size: NA; J: TRBJ1-3; V: TRBV18; CDR3: CASSPKTGFGGNTIYF
size: NA; J: TRBJ2-3; V: TRBV27; CDR3: CASSLRSVGLATDTQYF
size: once; J: TRBJ1-1; V: TRBV21-1; CDR3: CASSKQRGLNTEAFF
size: NA; J: TRBJ2-1; V: TRBV5-1; CDR3: CASSLLVAGNEQFF
size: NA; J: TRBJ2-3; V: TRBV19; CDR3: CASTRSRDSTSTDTQYF
size: NA; J: TRBJ2-1; V: TRBV4-3; CDR3: CASSQDPGGSSPTYNEQFF
size: once; J: TRBJ2-7; V: TRBV6-6; CDR3: CASSFGQLYEQYF
size: NA; J: TRBJ2-7; V: TRBV5-6; CDR3: CASSLLMYEQYF
size: NA; J: TRBJ1-2; V: TRBV19; CDR3: CASTVYPGYGYTF
size: NA; J: TRBJ2-7; V: TRBV5-1; CDR3: CASSQRGYEQYF
size: NA; J: TRBJ2-7; V: TRBV4-2; CDR3: CASSRGGGRQAYEQYF
size: NA; J: TRBJ1-3; V: TRBV19; CDR3: CASSLPVPGRQNTIYF
size: NA; J: TRBJ2-1; V: TRBV7-6; CDR3: CASSLGTRDNEQFF
size: NA; J: TRBJ1-2; V: TRBV5-1; CDR3: CASSWGQGNYGYTF
size: NA; J: TRBJ2-7; V: TRBV4-3; CDR3: CASSQDAGGSYEQYF
size: NA; J: TRBJ2-3; V: TRBV6-5; CDR3: CASSYSPLAGGRTQYF
size: NA; J: TRBJ2-2; V: TRBV18; CDR3: CASSPISSGDITGELFF
size: NA; J: TRBJ2-7; V: TRBV5-1; CDR3: CASSLGQALYEQYF
size: NA; J: TRBJ2-7; V: TRBV18; CDR3: CASSPGQGLGEQYF
size: NA; J: TRBJ2-7; V: TRBV7-2; CDR3: CASSFTARSNEQYF
size: NA; J: TRBJ2-7; V: TRBV28; CDR3: CASSLRLGQGRQYF
size: once; J: TRBJ2-5; V: TRBV4-3; CDR3: CASSQVQGLVETQYF
size: NA; J: TRBJ2-5; V: TRBV10-3; CDR3: CAISGPTGADETQYF
size: NA; J: TRBJ2-3; V: TRBV6-4; CDR3: CASSNGSPTDTQYF
size: NA; J: TRBJ1-2; V: TRBV27; CDR3: CASSPYSGQVRHGYTF
size: once; J: TRBJ2-1; V: TRBV5-8; CDR3: CASRESSYNEQFF
size: NA; J: TRBJ2-3; V: TRBV11-2; CDR3: CASSSGRHTDTQYF
size: NA; J: TRBJ2-3; V: TRBV19; CDR3: CASRGLITDTQYF
size: NA; J: TRBJ2-7; V: TRBV10-2; CDR3: CASCGTADSYEQYF
size: NA; J: TRBJ2-7; V: TRBV19; CDR3: CASSISFLTSGDYEQYF
size: NA; J: TRBJ2-2; V: TRBV4-2; CDR3: CASRELGLVNTGELFF
size: NA; J: TRBJ2-5; V: TRBV18; CDR3: CASSLRQDDLTQETQYF
size: NA; J: TRBJ2-7; V: TRBV6-1; CDR3: CASEREGPLEQYF